This T cell receptor (beta chain) derives from a study of T cell responses to AZD1222 COVID-19 vaccine. Background on the study: Doses given second, at about 4 or about 12 weeks, were pooled.

Study results and caveats: Increased Spike-specific TCR breadth and depth were observed after two AZD1222 doses. Dominant CD4 TCR responses targeted spike regions 160-218 and 743-854. Just six AZD1222 recipients tested seropositive at baseline.

Profiled with immunoSEQ multiplex PCR; TCRdb holds only in-frame clones, not every one. The table shows 100,000 to 150,000 clones, with roughly 90% occurring only once. For this clone: Its antigen is not identified.

Between the trimmed V and J ends, which lost 6 bases and 0 bases, there was a span of 21 bases. The CDR3 consists of 16 residues. CDR1 and CDR2 (germline): SQVTM, ANQGSEA. This sequence was found in an adult in good health. The material sequenced was peripheral blood, taken on day 0 of AZD1222 vaccination. J is TRBJ2-7 and V is TRBV29-1; possible D gene TRBD2, 7 bases. The CDR3 DNA reads TGCAGCGTCGGGGGGCCCCTGGCAGGAAGCTCCTACGAGCAGTACTTC. As protein: CSVGGPLAGSSYEQYF.